This passage covers 10 T cell receptor beta chains from one sample sequenced in a study of blood T cell repertoires in COVID-19 (dated by TCRdb to 2020 to 2021). The library was generated by the immunoSEQ multiplex PCR assay. The clones in this table, taken by TCRdb from immuneACCESS, are in-frame only. Not every clone is retained; where verified, under half of the shortfall comes from an unresolved V gene, and the cause of the rest is unknown. The sample includes roughly 400,000 clones, with about 87% observed a single time. Around 10% of the sample is held by the ten biggest clonotypes. The sequenced sample consisted of PBMCs or T cells enriched from blood (not recorded which). Every receptor here comes from a woman between 45 and 60 years old who had recovered from COVID-19.

The gene calls are TRBV4-1 and TRBJ2-7; D is uncertain. The germline CDR1 and CDR2 sequences are MGHRA and YSYEKL. CDR3 length equals 15 residues. The ends were cut back, 2 bases at V and 3 bases at J, with 14 bases in the middle. The CDR3 sequence is CASSQSSAVGYEQYF. In nucleotides, the CDR3 is TGCGCCAGCAGCCAATCAAGTGCGGTGGGCTACGAGCAGTACTTC.

J is TRBJ2-2 and V is TRBV7-9, with D perhaps TRBD1 (8 bases). Trimming cost V 6 bases and J 5 bases, with 16 bases left between them. The CDR3 has 15 amino acids. Germline CDR1 is SEHNR and CDR2 is FQNEAQ (reference sequence). The CDR3 spells CASSPTGEGTGELFF. The CDR3 DNA is TGTGCCAGCAGTCCGACAGGGGAGGGGACCGGGGAGCTGTTTTTT.

In this sample, this clone turned up once. The genes are TRBV6-2 or TRBV6-3 and TRBJ2-1; 11 nucleotides match TRBD2. J was trimmed by 8 bases and V by 0 bases; bases with no gene match: 12. Germline loops: CDR1 MNHEY, CDR2 SVGEGT. This CDR3 comprises 18 residues. The CDR3 reads CASSYSSIPSGGKDEQFF. The CDR3 DNA follows: TGTGCCAGCAGTTACTCGTCGATCCCTAGCGGGGGGAAAGATGAGCAGTTCTTC.

The chain combines TRBV19 with TRBJ1-5, with 8 nucleotides matching TRBD1. CDR1 and CDR2 (germline): LNHDA, SQIVND (reference sequence). Trimming cost V 9 bases and J 5 bases; bases outside gene matches: 6. There are 13 residues in the CDR3. CDR3 amino acids: CASKETGDQPQHF. The CDR3 DNA reads TGTGCCAGCAAAGAGACAGGGGATCAGCCCCAGCATTTT. The entire variable domain, with the rest obtained from reference TRBV19 and TRBJ1-5, is as follows: DGGITQSPKYLFRKEGQNVTLSCEQNLNHDAMYWYRQDPGQGLRLIYYSQIVNDFQKGDIAEGYSVSREKKESFPLTVTSAQKNPTAFYLCASKETGDQPQHFGDGTRLSIL.

The chain employs TRBV9 and TRBJ2-2, with D maybe TRBD1 (6 bases). Trimming took off 1 base at V and 5 bases at J, with 12 bases between the two ends. Germline lookup yields CDR1 SGDLS and CDR2 YYNGEE. The CDR3 loop spans 15 amino acids. CDR3 region: CASSVQGWKTGELFF. The CDR3 coding sequence is TGTGCCAGCAGCGTACAGGGGTGGAAAACCGGGGAGCTGTTTTTT.

The V gene is TRBV19, the J gene TRBJ2-1; 8 bases fit TRBD1. Germline CDR1 LNHDA, CDR2 SQIVND (reference sequence). This CDR3 is 19 amino acids long. J was trimmed by 0 bases and V by 7 bases; bases with no gene match: 17. CDR3 in DNA: TGTGCCAGTAAGGGTGGGAACAGGGGGTCAGGGAGCTCCTACAATGAGCAGTTCTTC. Translated: CASKGGNRGSGSSYNEQFF.

The chain uses TRBV6-5 and TRBJ2-2, with 9 bases identical to TRBD2. The CDR3 runs 15 residues. Germline trimming cut 7 bases from V and 6 bases from J; bases unmatched to any gene: 9. Germline values: CDR1 MNHEY, CDR2 SVGAGI. For the CDR3, the DNA is TGTGCCAGCATTGGTTTGGCGGGGGGGCCCGGGGAGCTGTTTTTT. This translates into CASIGLAGGPGELFF.

The V call is TRBV5-6, the J call TRBJ1-3, with D hard to call. CDR1 SGHDT and CDR2 YYEEEE come from the germline V gene. Trimming removed 0 bases at V and 0 bases at J, with 7 bases between. The CDR3 spans 15 residues. CDR3 protein: CASSLDRRSGNTIYF. The CDR3 bases are TGTGCCAGCAGCTTGGACAGACGCTCTGGAAACACCATATATTTT.

The genes are TRBV6-5 and TRBJ1-2; D remains unclear. The CDR3 has 10 residues. Trimming shortened V by 6 bases and J by 7 bases, and 6 bases separated the two germline ends. From germline, CDR1 is MNHEY and CDR2 SVGAGI. The CDR3 DNA follows: TGTGCCAGCAGCAGTCCTGGCTACACCTTC. Residues: CASSSPGYTF.

This rearrangement joins TRBV5-1 to TRBJ2-5; D remains unclear. The germline V gene encodes CDR1 SGHRS and CDR2 YFSETQ. The CDR3 is 12 amino acids. Trimming removed 5 bases from V and 5 bases from J, with 10 bases in between. CDR3 DNA: TGCGCCAGCAGTCAAATTCCCGAGACCCAGTACTTC. Residues: CASSQIPETQYF.